This T cell receptor beta chain originates from a study of tumor-infiltrating lymphocytes in localized non-small cell lung cancer. Study details: The cohort mixed smokers and never-smokers, several histologies, and some post-neoadjuvant-chemotherapy samples. Each patient gave resected tumor and non-adjacent uninvolved lung tissue. General study points: Available tissue quantity limited TCR sequencing to a patient subset.

Details on this clone: Its target is unknown.

TCRdb's table, derived via immunoSEQ multiplex PCR, lists solely in-frame clones and lacks some. Here the sample spans about 12,000 clones, roughly 66% being singletons. V was pared by 6 bases and J by 3 bases, with 4 bases of the junction left unmatched. The CDR3 is 15 amino acids. Germline CDR1 is SGHVS and CDR2 is FQNEAQ. The chain uses TRBV7-8 and TRBJ2-1; 11 nucleotides align to TRBD2. Sequenced sample: uninvolved lung tissue not adjacent to the tumor. This TCR was sampled from a human donor with non-small cell lung cancer. The CDR3 sequence is CASRLLAGGYNEQFF. In DNA form, the CDR3 reads TGTGCCAGCAGGTTGCTAGCGGGGGGCTACAATGAGCAGTTCTTC.